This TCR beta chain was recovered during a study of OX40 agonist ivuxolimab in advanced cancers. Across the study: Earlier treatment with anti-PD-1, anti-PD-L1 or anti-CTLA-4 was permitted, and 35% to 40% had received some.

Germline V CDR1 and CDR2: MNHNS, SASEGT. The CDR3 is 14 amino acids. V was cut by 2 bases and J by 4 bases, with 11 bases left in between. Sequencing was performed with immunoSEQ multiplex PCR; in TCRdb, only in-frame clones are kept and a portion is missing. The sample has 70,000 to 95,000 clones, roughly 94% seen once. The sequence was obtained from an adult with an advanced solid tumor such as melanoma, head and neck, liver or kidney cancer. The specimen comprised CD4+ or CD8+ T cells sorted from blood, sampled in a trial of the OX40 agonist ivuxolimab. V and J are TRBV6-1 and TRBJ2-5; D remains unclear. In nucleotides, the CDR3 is TGTGCCAGCAGTGAATTAGCCCGGCTAGAGACCCAGTACTTC. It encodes CASSELARLETQYF.